This passage covers 10 T cell receptor beta chains from one sample sequenced in a study of vaccination and CD4 T cells after COVID-19. The treatment here: roughly ten-day PBMC culture with coronavirus spike peptide pools or control peptides (ViraFEST assay). According to the study, CD4+ T cells from the unexposed donor were gathered ahead of the COVID-19 pandemic (2011-2018). These receptors are not linked to any known antigen. Once obtained from cultured CD4+ T cells, the DNA was sequenced using the Oncomine TCR Beta short-read assay. TCRdb analysed the PCR reads with MiXCR anew, one entry per CDR3 protein. This sample carries approximately 9,200 distinct CDR3 sequences, around 40% of them seen once, and the ten largest clones take around 12%. The source material was CD4+ T cells from blood, cultured in vitro. The receptor source for this set is a human donor in good health.

The V gene is TRBV30, the J gene TRBJ1-5, with 9 bases lining up with TRBD1. V was clipped by 8 bases and J by 3 bases; unmatched bases: 5. The CDR3 extends over 13 amino acids. Germline-derived CDR1 and CDR2 are GTSNPN and SVGIG (reference sequence). CDR3 nucleotides: TGTGCCCTCCAACAGGGGGCCAATCAGCCCCAGCATTTT. This translates into CALQQGANQPQHF.

The chain recombines TRBV7-2 with TRBJ2-7, with D possibly being TRBD1 (5 bases). The germline gives CDR1 SGHTA, CDR2 FQGNSA. V shed 1 base and J shed 5 bases, with 9 bases lying between them. This CDR3 is 13 amino acids long. CDR3 nucleotide sequence: TGTGCCAGCAGCTTAGTTGGGGCGCACGAGCAGTACTTC. Translating gives CASSLVGAHEQYF.

This clonotype came up a few times. This rearrangement joins TRBV5-1 to TRBJ2-7, with 11 positions matching TRBD1. The CDR3 spans 15 residues. Per germline, CDR1 SGHRS and CDR2 YFSETQ. The J segment lost 3 bases and the V segment lost 4 bases, leaving 6 bases of the junction unmatched. DNA for the CDR3: TGCGCCAGCAGCCCCGCGGGACAGGGGGTCTACGAGCAGTACTTC. Translated, it gives CASSPAGQGVYEQYF.

The V gene is TRBV15, the J gene TRBJ1-1, with D unclear. The germline V gene has CDR1 LNHNV and CDR2 YYDKDF (reference sequence). Trimming shortened V by 0 bases and J by 3 bases, and 11 bases separated the two germline ends. The CDR3 loop spans 15 amino acids. The CDR3 here is CATSREPQVDTEAFF. The CDR3 region has the DNA TGTGCCACCAGCAGAGAGCCGCAGGTAGACACTGAAGCTTTCTTT. The full variable domain, with the rest looked up from reference TRBV15 and TRBJ1-1, is DAMVIQNPRYQVTQFGKPVTLSCSQTLNHNVMYWYQQKSSQAPKLLFHYYDKDFNNEADTPDNFQSRRPNTSFCFLDIRSPGLGDTAMYLCATSREPQVDTEAFFGQGTRLTVV.

The V call is TRBV6-5, the J call TRBJ2-7, with D maybe TRBD2 (5 bases). The CDR3 length is 16 residues. Germline values: CDR1 MNHEY, CDR2 SVGAGI. With 2 bases removed from V and 0 bases from J, the gap between germline ends came to 14 bases. This CDR3 reads CASSYRRFGNSYEQYF. CDR3 in DNA: TGTGCCAGCAGTTACCGCAGATTCGGGAACTCCTACGAGCAGTACTTC.

The chain is built from TRBV27 and TRBJ1-5; D is unclear. Between the trimmed V and J ends, which lost 7 bases and 1 base, there was a span of 14 bases. In germline, CDR1 is MNHEY, CDR2 SMNVEV (reference sequence). The CDR3 contains 15 residues. CDR3 DNA: TGTGCCAGCACTACCCCTTCCCCGAGCAATCAGCCCCAGCATTTT. Protein product: CASTTPSPSNQPQHF.

This clonotype showed up just a few times. The V call is TRBV7-7, the J call TRBJ1-5; a weak D match, TRBD1 (5 bases). The CDR3 has 13 amino acids. Trimming removed 5 bases at V and 7 bases at J, with 12 bases between. Germline CDR1 SSHAT, CDR2 FNYEAQ (reference sequence). The CDR3 protein is CASSPGRIQPQHF. CDR3 coding DNA: TGTGCCAGCAGCCCAGGGAGAATACAGCCCCAGCATTTT.

The J gene is TRBJ2-3, the V gene TRBV7-2, with unresolved D. CDR3 length: 15 amino acids. V lost 1 base, J lost 0 bases, and 8 bases lay in between. Germline V gene sequence: CDR1 SGHTA, CDR2 FQGNSA. CDR3 nucleotides: TGTGCCAGCAGCTTAGGGATGGGCAGCACAGATACGCAGTATTTT. Translating gives CASSLGMGSTDTQYF.

The V call is TRBV2, the J call TRBJ1-5, with D maybe TRBD1 (5 bases). The ends were cut back, 3 bases at V and 2 bases at J, with 8 bases in the middle. The CDR3 has 14 amino acids. CDR1 SNHLY and CDR2 FYNNEI come from the germline V gene. The chain's CDR3 is CASSEQGGNQPQHF. The CDR3 region has the DNA TGTGCCAGCAGTGAGCAGGGTGGCAATCAGCCCCAGCATTTT.

The gene calls are TRBV27 and TRBJ2-2, with 14 bases lining up with TRBD2. The CDR3 spans 18 residues. The V segment lost 6 bases and the J segment 8 bases; nucleotides outside the gene matches: 14. Per the germline V gene, CDR1 is MNHEY and CDR2 is SMNVEV (reference sequence). The CDR3 nucleotides are TGTGCCAGCAGCCCCCCTCAGGGACTAGCGGGAGCTTCGGGGGAGCTGTTTTTT. Its translation: CASSPPQGLAGASGELFF.